The sequence of this T cell receptor beta chain was determined in a study of T-cell reconstitution after alpha-beta-depleted transplantation in children. General study findings and limits: T-cell counts and diversity at one year post-transplant came mainly from newly produced T cells. Reports say that about two months after transplant, the alpha-beta T cells came out of several hundred graft clones that had expanded. Some patients' high day-60 TCRbeta diversity was attributed to recipient cells surviving conditioning.

A TCRbeta library incorporating unique molecular identifiers was prepared. MiXCR, applied by TCRdb to the PCR reads, yields one record per CDR3 protein. The repertoire has around 76,000 distinct CDR3 sequences, 15% to 20% of them found once; the top ten carry approximately 55%. This clonotype was counted ten times or more. Its target is unknown. V lost 2 bases and J lost 0; bases outside the gene matches: 8. The CDR3 has 18 amino acids. Per germline, CDR1 GTSNPN and CDR2 SVGIG (reference sequence). The sample here was PBMCs, mostly from graft donor cells, taken 360 days after TCRalphabeta/CD19-depleted stem cell transplant. The chain combines TRBV30 with TRBJ2-2; 11 bases are shared with TRBD2. The sequence came from a male patient under 10 years old who had a stem cell transplant for acute lymphoblastic leukemia, so the T cells may come from the graft donor. In DNA form, the CDR3 reads TGTGCCTGGAGTTCAACGACTAGCGGGAAACCGAACACCGGGGAGCTGTTTTTT. This encodes CAWSSTTSGKPNTGELFF.